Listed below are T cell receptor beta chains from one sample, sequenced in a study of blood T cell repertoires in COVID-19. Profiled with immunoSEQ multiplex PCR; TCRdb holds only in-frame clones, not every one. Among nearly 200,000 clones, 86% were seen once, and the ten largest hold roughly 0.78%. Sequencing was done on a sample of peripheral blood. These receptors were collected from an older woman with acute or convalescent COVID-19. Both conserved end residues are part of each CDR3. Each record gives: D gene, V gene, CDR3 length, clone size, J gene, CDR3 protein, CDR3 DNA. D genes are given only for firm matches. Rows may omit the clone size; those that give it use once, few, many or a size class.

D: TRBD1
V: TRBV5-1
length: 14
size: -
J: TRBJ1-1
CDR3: CASSSLSGQGEAFF
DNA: TGCGCCAGCAGCTCCCTCTCCGGACAGGGGGAAGCTTTCTTT

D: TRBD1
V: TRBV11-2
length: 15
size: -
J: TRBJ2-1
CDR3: CASSSGQGSYNEQFF
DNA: TGTGCCAGCAGCTCGGGACAGGGTTCCTACAATGAGCAGTTCTTC

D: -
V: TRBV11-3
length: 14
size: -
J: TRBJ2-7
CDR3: CASSLNRVSYEQYF
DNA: TGTGCCAGCAGCCTAAACAGGGTTTCCTACGAGCAGTACTTC

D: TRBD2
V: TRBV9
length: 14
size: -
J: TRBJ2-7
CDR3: CASSPSGGLYEQYF
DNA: TGTGCCAGCAGCCCTAGCGGGGGTCTCTACGAGCAGTACTTC

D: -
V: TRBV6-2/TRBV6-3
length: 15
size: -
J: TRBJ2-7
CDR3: CASSYGAGRLDEQYF
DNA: TGTGCCAGCAGTTACGGGGCAGGGAGGTTGGACGAGCAGTACTTC

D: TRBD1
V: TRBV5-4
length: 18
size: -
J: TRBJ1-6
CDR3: CASSPGTGASSYNSPLHF
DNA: TGTGCCAGCAGCCCTGGGACAGGGGCCAGCTCCTATAATTCACCCCTCCACTTT

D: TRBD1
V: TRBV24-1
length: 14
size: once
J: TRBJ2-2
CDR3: CATSEPGTGGKLFF
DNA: TGTGCCACCAGTGAACCCGGGACAGGGGGCAAGCTGTTTTTT

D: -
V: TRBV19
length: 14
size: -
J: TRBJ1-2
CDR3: CASSTGPRDYGYTF
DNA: TGTGCCAGTAGTACGGGTCCTCGGGACTATGGCTACACCTTC

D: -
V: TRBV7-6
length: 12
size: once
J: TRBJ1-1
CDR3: CASSRTQGEAFF
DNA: TGTGCCAGCAGCCGAACACAGGGTGAAGCTTTCTTT

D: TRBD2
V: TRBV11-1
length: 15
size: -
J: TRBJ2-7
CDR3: CASTQLAGGSYEQYF
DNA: TGTGCCAGCACCCAATTGGCGGGGGGTTCCTACGAGCAGTACTTC

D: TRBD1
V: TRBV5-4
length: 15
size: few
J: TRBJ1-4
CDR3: CASSFSQTGDEKLFF
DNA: TGTGCCAGCAGTTTCAGCCAGACAGGGGATGAAAAACTGTTTTTT

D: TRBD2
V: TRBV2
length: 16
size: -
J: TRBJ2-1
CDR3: CASRPTLAGVINEQFF
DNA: TGTGCCAGCAGGCCGACCCTAGCGGGAGTTATCAATGAGCAGTTCTTC

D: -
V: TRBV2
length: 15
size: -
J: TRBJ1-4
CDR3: CASSPTRGYNEKLFF
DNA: TGTGCCAGCAGTCCTACTCGGGGGTATAATGAAAAACTGTTTTTT

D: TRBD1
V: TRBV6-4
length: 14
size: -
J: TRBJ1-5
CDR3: CASSPDRDGQPQHF
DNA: TGTGCCAGCAGCCCGGACAGGGATGGTCAGCCCCAGCATTTT

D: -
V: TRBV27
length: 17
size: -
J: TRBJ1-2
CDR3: CASSPLIQTGSNYGYTF
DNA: TGTGCCAGCAGTCCATTAATCCAGACAGGTTCCAACTATGGCTACACCTTC

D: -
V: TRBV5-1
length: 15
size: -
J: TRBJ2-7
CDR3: CASSLTTGTQGEQYF
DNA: TGCGCCAGCAGCCTTACAACAGGGACCCAGGGCGAGCAGTACTTC

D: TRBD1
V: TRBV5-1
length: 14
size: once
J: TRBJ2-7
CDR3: CASSSGTAVYEQYF
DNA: TGCGCCAGCAGCTCGGGGACAGCAGTCTACGAGCAGTACTTC

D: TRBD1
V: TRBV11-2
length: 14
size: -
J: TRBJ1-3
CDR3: CASSLTGFGNTIYF
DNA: TGTGCCAGCAGCTTGACAGGGTTTGGAAACACCATATATTTT

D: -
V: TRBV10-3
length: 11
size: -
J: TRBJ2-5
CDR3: CAISGGETQYF
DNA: TGTGCCATCAGTGGAGGGGAGACCCAGTACTTC

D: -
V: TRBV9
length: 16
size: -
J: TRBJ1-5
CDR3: CASSVGGGGSNQPQHF
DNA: TGTGCCAGCAGCGTAGGAGGGGGGGGGAGCAATCAGCCCCAGCATTTT

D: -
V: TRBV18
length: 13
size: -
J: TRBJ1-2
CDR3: CASSESSPRGYTF
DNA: TGTGCCAGCTCCGAAAGCTCACCGCGGGGCTACACCTTC

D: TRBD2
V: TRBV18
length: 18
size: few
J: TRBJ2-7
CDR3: CASSPLDRGTSGTYEQYF
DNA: TGTGCCAGCTCACCACTAGACAGGGGAACTAGCGGGACCTACGAGCAGTACTTC

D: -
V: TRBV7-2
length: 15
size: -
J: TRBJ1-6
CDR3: CASSLVVAGNSPLHF
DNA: TGTGCCAGCAGCTTAGTTGTGGCAGGGAATTCACCCCTCCACTTT

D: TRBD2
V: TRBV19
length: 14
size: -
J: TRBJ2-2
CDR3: CASTSGGGTGELFF
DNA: TGTGCCAGTACTAGCGGGGGAGGCACCGGGGAGCTGTTTTTT

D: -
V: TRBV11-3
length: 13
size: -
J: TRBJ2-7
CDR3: CASSLGGALEQYF
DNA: TGTGCCAGCAGCCTTGGCGGGGCCCTGGAGCAGTACTTC

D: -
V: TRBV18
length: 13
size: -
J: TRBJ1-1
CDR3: CASSPTENTEAFF
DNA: TGTGCCAGCTCGCCTACAGAGAACACTGAAGCTTTCTTT

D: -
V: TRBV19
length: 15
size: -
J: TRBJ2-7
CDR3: CASSIGQGGNYEQYF
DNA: TGTGCCAGTAGTATAGGACAGGGCGGGAACTACGAGCAGTACTTC

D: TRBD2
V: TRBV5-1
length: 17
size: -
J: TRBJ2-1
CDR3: CASSIGTSGGKYNEQFF
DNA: TGCGCCAGCAGCATTGGGACTAGCGGGGGGAAATACAATGAGCAGTTCTTC

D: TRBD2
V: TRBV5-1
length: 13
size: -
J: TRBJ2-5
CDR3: CASTIAGGETQYF
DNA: TGCGCCAGCACCATTGCGGGGGGGGAGACCCAGTACTTC

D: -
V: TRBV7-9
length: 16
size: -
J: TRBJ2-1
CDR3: CASSSALQSSYNEQFF
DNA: TGTGCCAGCAGCTCCGCTTTACAGAGCTCCTACAATGAGCAGTTCTTC

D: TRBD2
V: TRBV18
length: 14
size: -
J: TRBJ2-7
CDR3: CASSVTSGAYEQYF
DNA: TGTGCCAGCTCCGTGACTAGCGGTGCCTACGAGCAGTACTTC

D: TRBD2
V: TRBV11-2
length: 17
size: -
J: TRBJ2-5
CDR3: CASSLRGASGSVQTQYF
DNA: TGTGCCAGCAGCCTACGCGGGGCTAGCGGGAGCGTTCAGACCCAGTACTTC

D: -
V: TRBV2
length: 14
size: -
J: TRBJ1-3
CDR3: CASTTEYSGNTIYF
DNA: TGTGCCAGCACTACAGAGTACTCTGGAAACACCATATATTTT

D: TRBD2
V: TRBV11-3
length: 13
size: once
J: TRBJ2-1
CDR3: CASSFEAGDEQFF
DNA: TGTGCCAGCAGCTTCGAAGCGGGAGATGAGCAGTTCTTC